These 9 T cell receptor beta chains share one sample of origin, sequenced in a study of T cells in women clearing cervical HPV infection. Only in-frame clones appear in the TCRdb table, and some are missing; sequencing was by immunoSEQ multiplex PCR. This sample contains about 25,000 clones. Sequencing was done on a sample of blood buffy coat. All receptors come from a woman between 18 and 70 years old with a cervical HPV16 infection that either progressed to CIN3+ or cleared (not recorded which).

The part of the CDR3 DNA that was read is TGCAGTGCCCCGACTAGCGGGGGGGGCGAG. It is translated as CSAPTSGGGE. The whole CDR3 region reads CSAPTSGGGEQYF. This sequence joins TRBV20-1 and TRBJ2-7, with 14 bases identical to TRBD2. The sequence runs out 3 residues before the end of the CDR3; the remainder is reconstructed from the germline J gene. Germline V gene data show CDR1 as DFQATT and CDR2 as SNEGSKA (reference sequence). This CDR3 has 13 residues. V trimming: 6 bases; J trimming: 6 bases; junction bases outside the gene matches: 4.

As to this clone: The read falls 3 residues short of the CDR3 end, and the missing part is taken from the germline J gene. V and J are TRBV5-4 and TRBJ2-2, with 8 nucleotides matching TRBD2. Germline values: CDR1 SGHNT, CDR2 YYREEE (reference sequence). The CDR3 length is 16 residues. V dropped 7 bases and J dropped 1; count of bases not matched to a gene: 9. The chain's CDR3 is CASGTGTRRNTGELFF. CDR3 DNA, as far as it was read: TGTGCCAGCGGAACCGGGACTAGAAGGAACACCGGGGAG.

CDR3 region: CASNEGPYEQYF. The sequenced part of the CDR3 DNA is TGTGCCAGCAACGAGGGCCCCTACGAG. V usage is TRBV6-2 or TRBV6-3 and J usage is TRBJ2-7; the D gene is possibly TRBD2 (5 bases). The missing CDR3 end, 3 residues past where the read stops, is filled in from the germline J gene. This CDR3 is 12 amino acids long. Between the trimmed V and J ends, which lost 7 bases and 2 bases, there was a span of 9 bases. Germline V gene sequence: CDR1 MNHEY, CDR2 SVGEGT.

This clone ranks as medium-sized in terms of frequency. The sequenced fragment ends 3 residues before the CDR3 boundary, so the rest is inferred from the germline J gene. The chain recombines TRBV12-3 or TRBV12-4 with TRBJ2-1; 7 positions agree with TRBD2. This CDR3 has 12 amino acids. The V and J ends lost 9 bases and 3 bases, in that order; junction bases with no gene match: 2. This chain's CDR3 is CASGLVYNEQFF. The sequenced part of the CDR3 DNA is TGTGCCAGTGGACTAGTCTACAATGAG.

For this clone: The junction and the germline gene differ at one end; a read error may be behind it. The read gets to within 3 residues of the CDR3 end, and the germline J gene fills in the rest. This sequence joins TRBV20-1 and TRBJ2-1; 9 bases fit TRBD2. The CDR3 extends over 16 amino acids. Germline V lookup: CDR1 DFQATT, CDR2 SNEGSKA (reference sequence). The covered CDR3 bases are TGCAGCGCTAGGCGGGGGGGCTATGGTTCCTACAATGAG. Translated, it gives CSARRGGYGSYNE. The CDR3 in its entirety is CSARRGGYGSYNEQFF.

Notes on this clone: The CDR3 is cut off 3 residues early in the read; its end comes from the germline J gene. The chain uses TRBV30 and TRBJ1-2; 8 nucleotides align to TRBD1. CDR3 size: 12 residues. Per germline, CDR1 GTSNPN and CDR2 SVGIG (reference sequence). CDR3 protein: CAWAGDRRGYTF. The sequenced CDR3 bases are TGTGCCTGGGCCGGGGACAGGCGCGGC.

In regard to this clone: The read finishes 3 residues shy of the CDR3 end, and the germline J gene is used to complete it. The chain joins TRBV30 to TRBJ2-7; TRBD1 aligns across 7 bases. This CDR3 region has 14 residues. V lost 3 bases and J lost 2; bases outside the gene matches: 7. The germline V gene has CDR1 GTSNPN and CDR2 SVGIG (reference sequence). The CDR3 bases that were read are TGTGCCTGGAGCCCTACAGGGACAGCCTACGAG. It encodes CAWSPTGTAYE. The entire CDR3 sequence reads CAWSPTGTAYEQYF.

About this clone: Read data end 3 residues before the CDR3 end; the end is taken from the germline J gene. The rearrangement links TRBV5-6 to TRBJ2-5; tentative D call: TRBD2 (6 bases). V lost 4 bases, J lost 0 bases, and 13 bases lay in between. The germline V gene encodes CDR1 SGHDT and CDR2 YYEEEE. The CDR3 is 15 amino acids. This chain's CDR3 is CASSAGLQYQETQYF. Partial CDR3 DNA: TGTGCCAGCAGCGCGGGACTCCAGTACCAAGAGACC.

About this clone: A read error may produce the germline difference seen at one junction end. The read terminates 3 residues ahead of where the CDR3 ends, so the germline J gene completes it. In the same sample, other DNA sequences code for this CDR3. The chain recombines TRBV18 with TRBJ1-3; 7 nucleotides align to TRBD1. From germline, CDR1 is KGHSH and CDR2 LQKENI. CDR3 length: 15 residues. The CDR3 protein is CASSPWDSSGNTIYF. The sequenced CDR3 bases are TGTGCCAGCTCACCCTGGGACAGCTCTGGAAACACG.